Listed here are 16 T cell receptor beta chains from one sample, sequenced in a study of blood T cell repertoires in COVID-19. TCRdb's table, derived via immunoSEQ multiplex PCR, lists solely in-frame clones and lacks some. The repertoire consists of 130,000 to 150,000 clones, with approximately 81% occurring once and the leading ten covering more than 8%. The sample comprised peripheral blood. All receptors derive from a human donor in a cohort sampled during active COVID-19.

This chain links TRBV7-2 with TRBJ2-1, with D possibly TRBD2 on 6 matching bases. The germline V and J ends were trimmed by 5 bases and 0 bases, with 14 bases remaining between them. The CDR3 is 16 residues long. Germline V gene lookup returns CDR1 SGHTA and CDR2 FQGNSA. The CDR3 DNA sequence: TGTGCCAGCAGCCTGAGCGTGGGAGGCTCCTACAATGAGCAGTTCTTC. It translates to CASSLSVGGSYNEQFF.

V is TRBV4-1 and J is TRBJ2-4; 7 bases are a match to TRBD2. The V and J ends lost 0 bases and 4 bases, in that order; junction bases with no gene match: 9. CDR1 and CDR2 (germline): MGHRA, YSYEKL. The length of the CDR3 is 17 residues. The CDR3 loop reads CASSQDYQAGPKNIQYF. The CDR3 DNA is TGCGCCAGCAGCCAAGACTACCAAGCGGGGCCAAAAAACATTCAGTACTTC.

V and J are TRBV4-1 and TRBJ2-1, with 7 bases matching TRBD1. There are 12 residues in the CDR3. Trimming at V came to 8 bases and at J to 8 bases, leaving 6 bases not matched to a gene. The V gene's germline CDR1 is MGHRA and CDR2 YSYEKL. The CDR3 DNA is TGCGCCAGCGACGCAGGGGGTGATGAGCAGTTCTTC. Encoded protein: CASDAGGDEQFF.

The rearrangement links TRBV5-1 to TRBJ2-5; 12 positions agree with TRBD1. V trimming: 4 bases; J trimming: 1 base; junction bases outside the gene matches: 5. This CDR3 is 16 amino acids long. From germline, CDR1 is SGHRS and CDR2 YFSETQ. Here the CDR3 reads CASSPGQGAIQETQYF. As DNA, the CDR3 is TGCGCCAGCAGCCCGGGACAGGGGGCGATCCAAGAGACCCAGTACTTC.

This chain connects TRBV12-3 or TRBV12-4 to TRBJ1-1, with 7 positions matching TRBD1. CDR3 size: 13 residues. J was trimmed by 3 bases and V by 6 bases; bases with no gene match: 4. The CDR3 spells CASSGQEYTEAFF. CDR3 nucleotides: TGTGCCAGCAGCGGACAGGAGTACACTGAAGCTTTCTTT.

The CDR3 DNA is TGTGCCAGCAGCTTAGCGGGAGTTGTGGGTGAGCAGTTCTTC. It specifies CASSLAGVVGEQFF. The gene calls are TRBV7-6 and TRBJ2-1, with a tentative D call TRBD2 (5 bases). The ends were cut back, 0 bases at V and 9 bases at J, with 12 bases in the middle. This CDR3 spans 14 amino acids. Germline CDR1 SGHVS, CDR2 FNYEAQ. Complete variable domain (other parts from reference TRBV7-6 and TRBJ2-1): GAGVSQSPRYKVTKRGQDVALRCDPISGHVSLYWYRQALGQGPEFLTYFNYEAQQDKSGLPNDRFSAERPEGSISTLTIQRTEQRDSAMYRCASSLAGVVGEQFFGPGTRLTVL.

This clone was recorded a few times. This chain joins TRBV3-1 (or the pseudogene TRBV3-2) and TRBJ2-7, with TRBD1 identical over 8 bases. Trimming removed 4 bases from V and 4 bases from J; junction bases left unmatched: 12. The CDR3 length is 16 residues. Germline assignment: CDR1 LGHDT and CDR2 YNNKEL (reference sequence). CDR3 amino acids: CASSPLGQVFLYEQYF. The CDR3 region has the DNA TGTGCCAGCAGCCCCCTGGGACAGGTCTTTCTTTACGAGCAGTACTTC.

The J gene is TRBJ1-3, the V gene TRBV21-1; TRBD1 reflects the table's D call only, with no check against the DNA. TRBV21-1 is described as a pseudogene. This CDR3 has 22 amino acids. Written as DNA, the CDR3 is TGTGCCAGCAGCATAAAAAAGCCCCGGGACAGGTTATCCAATCGCTCTGGAAACACCATATATTTT. Its translation is CASSIKKPRDRLSNRSGNTIYF.

The chain employs TRBV19 and TRBJ2-7; D is uncertain. CDR3 length: 13 residues. Germline CDR1 and CDR2: LNHDA and SQIVND (reference sequence). V was shortened by 9 bases and J by 6 bases, with 18 bases between the two germline ends. In DNA form, the CDR3 reads TGTGCCAGCCGCACCTTCGACTCCCCCGAGCAGTACTTC. Protein: CASRTFDSPEQYF.

This chain uses TRBV13 with TRBJ2-1; possible D gene TRBD1, 6 bases. Germline V gene lookup returns CDR1 PRHDT and CDR2 FYEKMQ (reference sequence). The germline V and J ends were trimmed by 3 bases and 2 bases, with 11 bases remaining between them. This CDR3 spans 15 amino acids. CDR3 region: CASSFPGQTYNEQFF. CDR3 nucleotide sequence: TGTGCCAGCAGCTTCCCGGGACAAACCTACAATGAGCAGTTCTTC.

The chain couples TRBV2 to TRBJ1-6; D uncertain. The CDR3 is 15 residues long. V was cut by 7 bases and J by 7 bases, with 17 bases left in between. The V gene's germline CDR1 is SNHLY and CDR2 FYNNEI. The CDR3 loop is CASKAPDGINSPLHF. CDR3 coding DNA: TGTGCCAGCAAAGCCCCCGACGGGATAAATTCACCCCTCCACTTT.

The V gene is TRBV7-9, the J gene TRBJ1-2, with TRBD1 matching 9 bases. The junction had 7 bases not matched to a gene; V was cut back by 4 bases and J by 4 bases. The CDR3 extends over 15 amino acids. Germline CDR1 and CDR2: SEHNR and FQNEAQ (reference sequence). The CDR3 DNA sequence: TGTGCCAGCAGCTCCGGGACAGGGAGGATCTATGGCTACACCTTC. Translating it yields CASSSGTGRIYGYTF.

This clone was observed a few times. The V gene is TRBV3-1 (or the pseudogene TRBV3-2), the J gene TRBJ2-7; TRBD2 is a possible D gene (5 bases). Germline-derived CDR1 and CDR2 are LGHDT and YNNKEL (reference sequence). V was cut by 4 bases and J by 7 bases, with 14 bases left in between. The CDR3 runs 13 residues. The CDR3 DNA reads TGTGCCAGCAGCCCCCGGACCGGGGTTGAGCAGTACTTC. Translating gives CASSPRTGVEQYF.

The chain links TRBV7-6 to TRBJ2-7, with TRBD2 matching over 7 bases. With V trimmed by 2 bases and J by 1 base, 2 bases remained unmatched. The length of the CDR3 is 14 residues. Germline CDR1 is SGHVS and CDR2 is FNYEAQ. The CDR3 bases are TGTGCCAGCAGCTTAAGGGGAGGGTCCTACGAGCAGTACTTC. Protein product: CASSLRGGSYEQYF.

This clone was seen a single time. The rearrangement joins TRBV28 to TRBJ2-7; 7 nucleotides line up with TRBD1. Per germline, CDR1 MDHEN and CDR2 SYDVKM. The CDR3 covers 15 residues. V dropped 4 bases and J dropped 5; count of bases not matched to a gene: 11. The CDR3 DNA follows: TGTGCCAGCAGTTCAGCTCAGACAGGGAAAAACGAGCAGTACTTC. This translates into CASSSAQTGKNEQYF.

V and J are TRBV7-3 and TRBJ1-6, with D possibly TRBD1 on 5 matching bases. There are 15 residues in the CDR3. Germline V gene lookup returns CDR1 SGHTA and CDR2 FQGTGA. Trimming cost V 0 bases and J 4 bases, with 7 bases left between them. The CDR3 region is CASSLTGDYNSPLHF. The CDR3 nucleotides read TGTGCCAGCAGCTTAACAGGGGATTATAATTCACCCCTCCACTTT. The whole variable domain, remainder taken from reference TRBV7-3 and TRBJ1-6, is GAGVSQTPSNKVTEKGKYVELRCDPISGHTALYWYRQSLGQGPEFLIYFQGTGAADDSGLPNDRFFAVRPEGSVSTLKIQRTERGDSAVYLCASSLTGDYNSPLHFGNGTRLTVT.